A selection of T cell receptor beta chains follows, all from one sample in a study of cytomegalovirus exposure and HLA in healthy donors. Data came from immunoSEQ multiplex PCR; TCRdb stores just in-frame clones and leaves some out. The table has under 40,000 clones, less than 85% seen once. Material: PBMCs. The receptors shown here come from a male donor in good health and CMV-seronegative. Each CDR3 is given with its conserved first and last residue. The D gene is left open where the match is weak. Where a row states a size, it is once, few, many or the class of an expanded clone; other rows omit it.

D | J | V | size | CDR3 | DNA
TRBD2 | TRBJ2-3 | TRBV7-2 | . | CASSRSGRTSTDTQYF | TGTGCCAGCAGCCGTAGCGGGAGGACTAGCACAGATACGCAGTATTTT
. | TRBJ1-1 | TRBV10-3 | . | CAISDGPSNTEAFF | TGTGCCATCAGTGACGGTCCATCGAACACTGAAGCTTTCTTT
TRBD1 | TRBJ1-3 | TRBV28 | . | CASRGQGVGTGNTIYF | TGTGCCAGCAGAGGACAGGGGGTCGGGACTGGAAACACCATATATTTT
TRBD2 | TRBJ2-7 | TRBV19 | . | CASSPGGFYEQYF | TGTGCCAGTAGTCCGGGAGGGTTCTACGAGCAGTACTTC
TRBD2 | TRBJ2-2 | TRBV4-1 | . | CASSQRLAGGNTGELFF | TGCGCCAGCAGCCAAAGACTAGCGGGAGGGAACACCGGGGAGCTGTTTTTT
. | TRBJ1-2 | TRBV27 | . | CASRTEEYGYTF | TGTGCCAGCAGGACAGAAGAATATGGCTACACCTTC
TRBD1 | TRBJ2-2 | TRBV7-7 | . | CASSSNRGNTGELFF | TGTGCTAGCAGCTCCAACAGGGGGAACACCGGGGAGCTGTTTTTT
TRBD2 | TRBJ2-7 | TRBV29-1 | . | CSVVETSGSSSYEQYF | TGCAGCGTTGTTGAGACTAGCGGCTCGAGCTCCTACGAGCAGTACTTC
. | TRBJ1-4 | TRBV30 | . | CACGQNKGEKLFF | TGTGCCTGCGGACAGAATAAAGGTGAAAAACTGTTTTTT
TRBD1 | TRBJ2-4 | TRBV7-8 | . | CASSLAIGGIIQYF | TGTGCCAGCAGCTTAGCGATAGGGGGCATCATTCAGTACTTC
TRBD2 | TRBJ2-1 | TRBV5-6 | . | CASSLSASGYNEQFF | TGTGCCAGCAGCCTATCGGCTAGCGGGTACAATGAGCAGTTCTTC
. | TRBJ1-4 | TRBV28 | once | CASSEQDSATNEKLFF | TGTGCCAGCAGTGAACAGGACAGTGCAACTAATGAAAAACTGTTTTTT
TRBD1 | TRBJ2-7 | TRBV28 | . | CASSPAGTGSYEQYF | TGTGCCAGCAGTCCCGCCGGGACAGGATCCTACGAGCAGTACTTC
TRBD1 | TRBJ2-6 | TRBV18 | . | CASSPGTGGSGANVLTF | TGTGCCAGCTCACCAGGGACAGGGGGGTCTGGGGCCAACGTCCTGACTTTC
. | TRBJ2-3 | TRBV6-5 | . | CASSLTWTPSTDTQYF | TGTGCCAGCAGTTTAACCTGGACACCTAGCACAGATACGCAGTATTTT
. | TRBJ1-6 | TRBV13 | . | CASSFKGAGANSPLHF | TGTGCCAGCAGCTTCAAGGGCGCGGGGGCTAATTCACCCCTCCACTTT
TRBD2 | TRBJ2-1 | TRBV9 | . | CASSGRGGRSYNEQFF | TGTGCCAGCAGCGGCCGAGGCGGGAGGTCCTACAATGAGCAGTTCTTC
TRBD1 | TRBJ2-1 | TRBV4-1 | . | CASSQDGDSSYNEQFF | TGCGCCAGCAGCCAAGATGGGGACAGCTCCTACAATGAGCAGTTCTTC
. | TRBJ1-1 | TRBV28 | . | CASRQGYGMNTEAFF | TGTGCCAGCAGGCAGGGGTACGGGATGAACACTGAAGCTTTCTTT
TRBD1 | TRBJ2-7 | TRBV6-5 | . | CASMPGQGALEQYF | TGTGCCAGCATGCCGGGACAGGGGGCACTCGAGCAGTACTTC
. | TRBJ1-1 | TRBV4-1 | . | CASGARLNTEAFF | TGCGCCAGTGGGGCCAGGCTGAACACTGAAGCTTTCTTT
TRBD2 | TRBJ2-5 | TRBV7-8 | . | CASSLVGSGSQETQYF | TGTGCCAGCAGCTTAGTGGGTAGCGGGTCACAAGAGACCCAGTACTTC
. | TRBJ1-2 | TRBV2 | . | CASREGPWGYTF | TGTGCCAGCAGGGAGGGACCCTGGGGCTACACCTTC
TRBD2 | TRBJ2-5 | TRBV7-2 | . | CASSLVLAGDAVGETQYF | TGTGCCAGCAGCTTAGTACTAGCGGGAGACGCCGTCGGAGAGACCCAGTACTTC
TRBD2 | TRBJ2-2 | TRBV13 | . | CASSARDYHTGELFF | TGTGCCAGCAGCGCGCGGGACTATCACACCGGGGAGCTGTTTTTT
. | TRBJ1-1 | TRBV19 | few | CASSIGRSTEAFF | TGTGCCAGTAGTATCGGTCGGAGCACTGAAGCTTTCTTT
TRBD1 | TRBJ1-5 | TRBV5-1 | . | CASSLGSGQSNSNQPQHF | TGCGCCAGCAGCTTGGGGTCGGGACAGTCAAATAGCAATCAGCCCCAGCATTTT
. | TRBJ2-2 | TRBV7-7 | . | CASSYTMAGELFF | TGTGCTAGCAGCTACACCATGGCCGGGGAGCTGTTTTTT
. | TRBJ1-1 | TRBV5-1 | . | CASSLGSGNTEAFF | TGCGCCAGCAGCCTCGGATCGGGTAACACTGAAGCTTTCTTT
. | TRBJ1-1 | TRBV4-1 | few | CASSQDRGTEAFF | TGCGCCAGCAGCCAAGATAGGGGCACTGAAGCTTTCTTT
. | TRBJ1-2 | TRBV5-4 | . | CASSSTAGGYTF | TGTGCCAGCAGCTCGACAGCTGGTGGCTACACCTTC
. | TRBJ2-1 | TRBV7-9 | . | CASSLLVNEQFF | TGTGCCAGCAGCTTACTCGTCAATGAGCAGTTCTTC
. | TRBJ1-4 | TRBV13 | . | CASSLARGVTNEKLFF | TGTGCCAGCAGCTTAGCCAGGGGAGTTACTAATGAAAAACTGTTTTTT
TRBD2 | TRBJ2-3 | TRBV2 | few | CASRLLAGGQDTQYF | TGTGCCAGCAGATTACTAGCGGGGGGTCAGGATACGCAGTATTTT
TRBD1 | TRBJ1-4 | TRBV6-1 | . | CASNDRGGKEKLFF | TGTGCCAGCAACGACAGGGGAGGGAAGGAAAAACTGTTTTTT
. | TRBJ2-1 | TRBV6-5 | . | CASSQREGYNEQFF | TGTGCCAGCAGCCAACGGGAAGGCTACAATGAGCAGTTCTTC
. | TRBJ2-7 | TRBV28 | once | CASTNAGYEQYF | TGTGCCAGCACCAATGCGGGTTACGAGCAGTACTTC
. | TRBJ2-5 | TRBV4-3 | . | CASSQDFGGETQYF | TGCGCCAGCAGCCAAGATTTTGGAGGAGAGACCCAGTACTTC
. | TRBJ1-1 | TRBV5-1 | . | CASSLDTGETEAFF | TGCGCCAGCAGCTTGGATACAGGCGAGACTGAAGCTTTCTTT
. | TRBJ2-7 | TRBV19 | . | CASSPSTGYEQYF | TGTGCCAGTAGTCCCTCCACAGGCTACGAGCAGTACTTC
TRBD1 | TRBJ2-7 | TRBV5-8 | . | CASSIDRGNEQYF | TGTGCCAGCAGCATAGACAGGGGCAACGAGCAGTACTTC
. | TRBJ2-3 | TRBV29-1 | . | CSVESAGLTDTQYF | TGCAGCGTTGAATCGGCAGGTCTCACAGATACGCAGTATTTT
. | TRBJ1-1 | TRBV28 | . | CASSSPLGGVMNTEAFF | TGTGCCAGCAGTTCACCCCTGGGGGGGGTCATGAACACTGAAGCTTTCTTT
TRBD1 | TRBJ2-7 | TRBV6-5 | . | CASLDRGLDEQYF | TGTGCCAGTTTGGACAGGGGGCTCGACGAGCAGTACTTC